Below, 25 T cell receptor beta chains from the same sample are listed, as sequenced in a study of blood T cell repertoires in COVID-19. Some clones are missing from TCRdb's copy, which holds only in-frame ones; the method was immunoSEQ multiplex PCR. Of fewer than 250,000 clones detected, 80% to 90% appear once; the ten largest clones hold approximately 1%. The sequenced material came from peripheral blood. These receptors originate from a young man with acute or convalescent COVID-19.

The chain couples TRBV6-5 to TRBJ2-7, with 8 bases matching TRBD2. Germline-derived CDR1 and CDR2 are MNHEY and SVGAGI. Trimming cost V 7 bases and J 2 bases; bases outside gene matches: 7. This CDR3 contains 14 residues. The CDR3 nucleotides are TGTGCCAGCAACCCGGGAGGGGCCCCCTACGAGCAGTACTTC. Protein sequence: CASNPGGAPYEQYF.

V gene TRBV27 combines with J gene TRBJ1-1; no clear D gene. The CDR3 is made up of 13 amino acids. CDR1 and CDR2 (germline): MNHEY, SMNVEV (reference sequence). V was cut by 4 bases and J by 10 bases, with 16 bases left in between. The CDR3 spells CASSSEVGSAAFF. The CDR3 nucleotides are TGTGCCAGCAGTTCCGAGGTCGGGTCGGCAGCTTTCTTT.

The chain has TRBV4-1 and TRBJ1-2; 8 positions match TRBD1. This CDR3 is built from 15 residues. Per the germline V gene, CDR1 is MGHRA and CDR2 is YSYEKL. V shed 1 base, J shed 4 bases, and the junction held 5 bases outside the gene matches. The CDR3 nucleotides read TGCGCCAGCAGCCAAGTGCTCGGACAGGGCTATGGCTACACCTTC. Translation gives CASSQVLGQGYGYTF.

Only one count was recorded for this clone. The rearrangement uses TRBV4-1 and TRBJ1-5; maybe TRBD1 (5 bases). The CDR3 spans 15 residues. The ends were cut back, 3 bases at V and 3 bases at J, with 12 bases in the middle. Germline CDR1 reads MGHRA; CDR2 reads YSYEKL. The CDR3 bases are TGCGCCAGCAGCCACTTAGACAGTCTCAATCAGCCCCAGCATTTT. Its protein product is CASSHLDSLNQPQHF.

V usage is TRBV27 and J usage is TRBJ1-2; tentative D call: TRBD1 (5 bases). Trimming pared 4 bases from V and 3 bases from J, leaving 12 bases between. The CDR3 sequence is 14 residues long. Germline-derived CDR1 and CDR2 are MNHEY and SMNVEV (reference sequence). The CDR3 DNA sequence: TGTGCCAGCAGTTCCGGGGGTTCGGACTATGGCTACACCTTC. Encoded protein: CASSSGGSDYGYTF.

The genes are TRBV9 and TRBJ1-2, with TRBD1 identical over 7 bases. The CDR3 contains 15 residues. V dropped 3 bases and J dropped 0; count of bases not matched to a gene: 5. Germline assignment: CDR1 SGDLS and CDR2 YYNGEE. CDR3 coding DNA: TGTGCCAGCAGCGGTAGACAGGGTACTAACTATGGCTACACCTTC. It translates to CASSGRQGTNYGYTF.

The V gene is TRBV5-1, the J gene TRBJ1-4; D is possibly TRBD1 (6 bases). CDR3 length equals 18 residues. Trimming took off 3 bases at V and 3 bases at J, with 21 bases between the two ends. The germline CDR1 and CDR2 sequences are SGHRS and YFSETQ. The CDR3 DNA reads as TGCGCCAGCAGCTCCAACAAACAGGGTTTAGTCCCTAATGAAAAACTGTTTTTT. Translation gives CASSSNKQGLVPNEKLFF.

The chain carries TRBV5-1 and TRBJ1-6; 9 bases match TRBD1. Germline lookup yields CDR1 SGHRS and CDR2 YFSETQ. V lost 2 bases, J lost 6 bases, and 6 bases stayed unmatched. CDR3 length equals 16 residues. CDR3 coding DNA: TGCGCCAGCAGCTTAACCCTACAGGGGGCTAATTCACCCCTCCACTTT. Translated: CASSLTLQGANSPLHF.

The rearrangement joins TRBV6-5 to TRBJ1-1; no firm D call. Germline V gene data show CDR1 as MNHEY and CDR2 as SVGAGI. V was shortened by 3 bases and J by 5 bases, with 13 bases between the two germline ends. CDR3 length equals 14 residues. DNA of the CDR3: TGTGCCAGCAGTTATGGTATTGGGCGAACTGAAGCTTTCTTT. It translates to CASSYGIGRTEAFF.

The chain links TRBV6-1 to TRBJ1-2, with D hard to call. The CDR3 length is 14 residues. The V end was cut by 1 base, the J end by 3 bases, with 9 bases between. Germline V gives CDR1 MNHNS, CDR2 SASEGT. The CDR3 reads CASSEVERYYGYTF. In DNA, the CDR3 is TGTGCCAGCAGTGAAGTGGAGAGGTACTATGGCTACACCTTC.

The CDR3 here is CASSLTQYGYTF. DNA for the CDR3: TGTGCCAGCAGTTTAACACAGTATGGCTACACCTTC. This chain connects TRBV28 to TRBJ1-2; D not certain. V was pared by 2 bases and J by 5 bases, with 6 bases between. There are 12 residues in the CDR3. Germline V gene sequence: CDR1 MDHEN, CDR2 SYDVKM.

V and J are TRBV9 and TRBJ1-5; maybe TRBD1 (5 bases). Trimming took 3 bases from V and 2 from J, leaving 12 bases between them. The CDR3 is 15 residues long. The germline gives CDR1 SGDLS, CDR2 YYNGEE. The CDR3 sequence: CASSASGGGNQPQHF. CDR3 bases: TGTGCCAGCAGCGCCTCGGGAGGGGGCAATCAGCCCCAGCATTTT.

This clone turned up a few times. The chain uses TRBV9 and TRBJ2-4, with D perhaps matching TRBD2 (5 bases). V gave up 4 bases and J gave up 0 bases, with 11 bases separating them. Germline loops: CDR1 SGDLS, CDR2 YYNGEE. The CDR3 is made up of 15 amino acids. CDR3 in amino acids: CASSPEGLAKNIQYF. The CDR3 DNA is TGTGCCAGCAGCCCCGAGGGCCTAGCCAAAAACATTCAGTACTTC.

CDR3 amino acids: CASSFGTGTEASYGYTF. Here the CDR3 DNA reads TGCGCCAGCAGCTTTGGTACCGGGACAGAAGCGTCCTATGGCTACACCTTC. This chain joins TRBV5-1 and TRBJ1-2; 7 nucleotides line up with TRBD1. Germline values: CDR1 SGHRS, CDR2 YFSETQ. CDR3 length: 17 amino acids. V trimming: 2 bases; J trimming: 4 bases; junction bases outside the gene matches: 14.

The CDR3 loop is CASSARLAGRTGELFF. CDR3 nucleotides: TGTGCCAGCAGTGCAAGACTAGCGGGACGGACCGGGGAGCTGTTTTTT. This chain links TRBV27 with TRBJ2-2; 11 nucleotides agree with TRBD2. J gave up 5 bases and V 5 bases, and 7 bases lay outside the gene matches. CDR1 is MNHEY and CDR2 is SMNVEV in the germline V gene (reference sequence). The CDR3 runs 16 residues.

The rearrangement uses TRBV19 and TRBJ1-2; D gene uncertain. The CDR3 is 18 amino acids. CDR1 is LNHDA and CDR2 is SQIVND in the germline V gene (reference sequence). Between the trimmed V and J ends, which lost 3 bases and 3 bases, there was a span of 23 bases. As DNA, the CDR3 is TGTGCCAGTAGTATTCTAGCCATGGGCGGGCTAGAGGACTATGGCTACACCTTC. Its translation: CASSILAMGGLEDYGYTF.

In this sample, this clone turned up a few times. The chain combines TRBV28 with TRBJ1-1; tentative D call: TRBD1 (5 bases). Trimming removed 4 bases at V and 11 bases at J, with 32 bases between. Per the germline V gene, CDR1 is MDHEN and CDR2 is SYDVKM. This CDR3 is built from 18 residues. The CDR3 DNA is TGTGCCAGCAGTTCTACTCTATCGGGACTGGGACTTCGGTTGGCCGCTTTCTTT. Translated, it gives CASSSTLSGLGLRLAAFF.

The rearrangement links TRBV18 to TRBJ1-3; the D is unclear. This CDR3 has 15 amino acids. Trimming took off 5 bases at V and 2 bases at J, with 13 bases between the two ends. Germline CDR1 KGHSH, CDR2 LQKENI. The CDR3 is CASSVWAVAGNTIYF. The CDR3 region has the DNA TGTGCCAGCTCAGTATGGGCCGTGGCTGGAAACACCATATATTTT.

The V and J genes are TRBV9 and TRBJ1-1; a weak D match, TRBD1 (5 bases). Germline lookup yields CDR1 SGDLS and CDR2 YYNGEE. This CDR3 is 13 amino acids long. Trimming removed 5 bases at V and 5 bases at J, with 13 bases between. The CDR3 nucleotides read TGTGCCAGCAGTTTTACCAGGGAAACTGAAGCTTTCTTT. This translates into CASSFTRETEAFF. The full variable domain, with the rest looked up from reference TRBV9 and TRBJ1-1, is DSGVTQTPKHLITATGQRVTLRCSPRSGDLSVYWYQQSLDQGLQFLIQYYNGEERAKGNILERFSAQQFPDLHSELNLSSLELGDSALYFCASSFTRETEAFFGQGTRLTVV.

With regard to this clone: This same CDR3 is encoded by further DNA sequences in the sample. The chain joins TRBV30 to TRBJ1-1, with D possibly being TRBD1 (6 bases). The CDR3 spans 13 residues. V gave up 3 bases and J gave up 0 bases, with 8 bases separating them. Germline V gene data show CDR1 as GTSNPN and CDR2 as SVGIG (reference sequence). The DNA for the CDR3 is TGTGCCTGGAGGACAGGCATGAACACTGAAGCTTTCTTT. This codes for CAWRTGMNTEAFF.

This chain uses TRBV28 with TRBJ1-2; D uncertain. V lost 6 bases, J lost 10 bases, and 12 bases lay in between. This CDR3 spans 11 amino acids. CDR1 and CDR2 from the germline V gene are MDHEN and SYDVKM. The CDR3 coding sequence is TGTGCCAGCAGCCGGAGACGGGACTACACCTTC. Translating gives CASSRRRDYTF.

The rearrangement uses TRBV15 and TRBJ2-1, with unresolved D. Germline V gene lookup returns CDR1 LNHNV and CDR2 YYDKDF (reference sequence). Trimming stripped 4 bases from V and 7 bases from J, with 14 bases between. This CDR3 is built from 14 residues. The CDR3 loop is CATSNPRSTNEQFF. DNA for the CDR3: TGTGCCACCAGCAATCCGCGGTCAACTAATGAGCAGTTCTTC.

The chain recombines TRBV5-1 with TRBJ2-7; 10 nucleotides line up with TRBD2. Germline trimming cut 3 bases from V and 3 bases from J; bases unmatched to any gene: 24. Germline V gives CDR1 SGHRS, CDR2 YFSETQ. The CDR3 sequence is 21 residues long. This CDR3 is CASSSRPSGSMLGPVIYEQYF. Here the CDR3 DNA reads TGCGCCAGCAGCTCGAGGCCTAGCGGGAGTATGCTGGGGCCAGTGATCTACGAGCAGTACTTC. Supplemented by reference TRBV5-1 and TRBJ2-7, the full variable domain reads KAGVTQTPRYLIKTRGQQVTLSCSPISGHRSVSWYQQTPGQGLQFLFEYFSETQRNKGNFPGRFSGRQFSNSRSEMNVSTLELGDSALYLCASSSRPSGSMLGPVIYEQYFGPGTRLTVT.

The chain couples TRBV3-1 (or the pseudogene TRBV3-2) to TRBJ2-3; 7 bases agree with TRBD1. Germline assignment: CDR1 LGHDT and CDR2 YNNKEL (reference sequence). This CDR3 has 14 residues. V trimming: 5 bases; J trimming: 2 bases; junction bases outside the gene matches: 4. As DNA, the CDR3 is TGTGCCAGCAGCGACAGGGTCCCCACAGATACGCAGTATTTT. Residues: CASSDRVPTDTQYF.

The CDR3 nucleotides read TGTGCCTGGAGTGTACTTGTCGGTAATTCACCCCTCCACTTT. Its translation is CAWSVLVGNSPLHF. The chain has TRBV30 and TRBJ1-6; D unclear. Germline CDR1 reads GTSNPN; CDR2 reads SVGIG (reference sequence). The CDR3 loop spans 14 amino acids. The germline V and J ends were trimmed by 0 bases and 6 bases, with 9 bases remaining between them.